This T cell receptor (beta chain) was identified in a study of beta chain features in type 1 diabetes. Study overall: Examination spanned 90 million to 140 million sorted cells from all samples.

V gave up 4 bases and J gave up 2 bases, with 14 bases separating them. CDR1 is MNHEY and CDR2 is SVGAGI in the germline V gene. The CDR3 covers 15 residues. Study-level points and caveats: Shortening that was moderate but significant affected the TCRB CDR3s of Type 1 diabetes patients in all four CD4+ subsets.

In its sample, this clone was seen a few times. The target antigen is unknown. Via CD45RO/CCR7/CD25/CD127/CD95/CD27, cells of the CD4+ naive, central memory, regulatory and stem cell-like memory subsets were sorted. TCRB transcripts that were expressed got sequenced, as all of the isolated RNA had been reverse transcribed. The assay was immunoSEQ multiplex PCR, and TCRdb's table has in-frame clones only and misses some. Among about 170,000 clones, 7.8% were seen once, and the ten largest hold approximately 0.85%. This TCR derives from a woman aged 40-49 years with type 1 diabetes. The chain combines TRBV6-5 with TRBJ2-5; D may be TRBD1 (6 bases). The material sequenced was central memory CD4+ T cells from blood. CDR3 amino acids: CASSWGRGKQETQYF. CDR3 bases: TGTGCCAGCAGTTGGGGCAGGGGAAAGCAAGAGACCCAGTACTTC.